Listed below are T cell receptor beta chains from one sample, sequenced in a study of cytomegalovirus exposure and HLA in healthy donors. Profiling relied on immunoSEQ multiplex PCR, and the TCRdb table lists in-frame clones only, not all of them. This sample has hundreds of thousands of clones; 76% occur once, and the top ten carry 0.63%. Source material: PBMCs. The source of these receptors is a man aged 18 to 35 in good health and CMV-seronegative. The CDR3 runs from the conserved cysteine through the conserved F or W. A D gene is named only where the DNA matches it firmly. Only part of the rows carry a size: once, few, many, or a class if the clone is expanded.

J gene | D gene | V gene | clone size | CDR3 protein | CDR3 DNA
TRBJ2-1 | . | TRBV30 | . | CAWSKLAYNEQFF | TGTGCCTGGAGTAAACTAGCCTACAATGAGCAGTTCTTC
TRBJ2-3 | TRBD2 | TRBV11-2 | . | CASSPHGSAGVFTDTQYF | TGTGCCAGCAGCCCCCACGGATCAGCGGGAGTTTTCACAGATACGCAGTATTTT
TRBJ2-1 | TRBD2 | TRBV9 | . | CASSAPGLAVDEQFF | TGTGCCAGCAGCGCACCGGGACTAGCGGTTGATGAGCAGTTCTTC
TRBJ2-7 | TRBD1 | TRBV29-1 | few | CSVVYQYRGSSYEQYF | TGCAGCGTCGTATATCAATACAGGGGGAGCTCCTACGAGCAGTACTTC
TRBJ2-7 | TRBD1 | TRBV28 | . | CATIPGGGYEQYF | TGTGCCACTATCCCAGGGGGCGGGTACGAGCAGTACTTC
TRBJ2-6 | . | TRBV7-9 | . | CASSYSGFGANVLTF | TGTGCCAGCAGCTACTCAGGGTTTGGGGCCAACGTCCTGACTTTC
TRBJ2-7 | . | TRBV11-2 | . | CASSLGRVEQYF | TGTGCCAGCAGCTTAGGCAGGGTCGAGCAGTACTTC
TRBJ2-7 | TRBD1 | TRBV4-2 | . | CASSPGGSIDEQYF | TGTGCCAGCAGCCCAGGGGGCTCAATCGACGAGCAGTACTTC
TRBJ1-4 | . | TRBV7-6 | . | CASSSTVGEKLFF | TGTGCCAGCAGCTCCACGGTCGGTGAAAAACTGTTTTTT
TRBJ2-2 | TRBD2 | TRBV9 | . | CASSSSSGGVNTGELFF | TGTGCCAGCAGCTCAAGCAGCGGGGGGGTCAACACCGGGGAGCTGTTTTTT
TRBJ2-7 | TRBD1 | TRBV6-5 | few | CASSYNGQGGEQYF | TGTGCCAGCAGTTACAATGGACAGGGGGGCGAGCAGTACTTC
TRBJ2-6 | . | TRBV2 | . | CASSPRSGANVLTF | TGTGCCAGCAGTCCTCGTTCTGGGGCCAACGTCCTGACTTTC
TRBJ2-2 | . | TRBV9 | . | CASSSNFRGGKNTGELFF | TGTGCCAGCAGCTCAAACTTTAGGGGCGGGAAGAACACCGGGGAGCTGTTTTTT
TRBJ1-3 | . | TRBV6-1 | . | CASSEEEVRGRDTIYF | TGTGCCAGCAGTGAAGAAGAGGTGCGGGGACGGGACACCATATATTTT
TRBJ2-1 | TRBD2 | TRBV5-1 | few | CASSWGLAGGGLRNEQFF | TGCGCCAGCAGCTGGGGACTAGCTGGAGGGGGGTTAAGGAATGAGCAGTTCTTC
TRBJ2-7 | TRBD2 | TRBV6-1 | . | CASNPSGSFEQYF | TGTGCCAGCAACCCTAGCGGCTCTTTCGAGCAGTACTTC
TRBJ2-7 | . | TRBV2 | . | CASVGGLEEQYF | TGTGCCAGCGTTGGGGGGTTGGAGGAGCAGTACTTC
TRBJ1-1 | . | TRBV7-8 | . | CASSLFTGFAEAFF | TGTGCCAGCAGCTTATTCACAGGTTTCGCTGAAGCTTTCTTT
TRBJ1-2 | . | TRBV19 | . | CASRGTGSHYGYTF | TGTGCCAGTAGAGGAACGGGATCTCACTATGGCTACACCTTC
TRBJ2-1 | . | TRBV6-4 | . | CASSSEALSSYNEQFF | TGTGCCAGCAGCTCTGAGGCCCTGAGCTCCTACAATGAGCAGTTCTTC
TRBJ2-7 | . | TRBV6-1 | . | CASSAPGGHEQYF | TGTGCCAGCAGTGCCCCAGGGGGGCACGAGCAGTACTTC
TRBJ1-2 | . | TRBV2 | . | CASSEGAGYGYTF | TGTGCCAGCAGTGAGGGCGCAGGCTATGGCTACACCTTC
TRBJ1-1 | . | TRBV11-2 | . | CASSLGPPNTEAFF | TGTGCCAGCAGCTTAGGGCCGCCGAACACTGAAGCTTTCTTT
TRBJ1-2 | TRBD1 | TRBV28 | . | CASSHPGQGVYHTF | TGTGCCAGCAGTCACCCGGGACAGGGGGTTTACCACACCTTC
TRBJ1-2 | . | TRBV4-1 | . | CASSQEDGGRTNYGYTF | TGCGCCAGCAGCCAAGAAGACGGAGGGAGGACTAACTATGGCTACACCTTC
TRBJ2-5 | TRBD1 | TRBV7-3 | once | CASSLMGTEQETQYF | TGTGCCAGCAGCTTAATGGGGACAGAACAAGAGACCCAGTACTTC
TRBJ1-2 | TRBD1 | TRBV5-1 | . | CASSLGQGNGYTF | TGCGCCAGCAGCTTGGGACAGGGAAATGGCTACACCTTC
TRBJ2-1 | . | TRBV6-1 | . | CASSVVGGVTYNEQFF | TGTGCCAGCAGTGTCGTCGGAGGGGTTACCTACAATGAGCAGTTCTTC
TRBJ2-1 | . | TRBV4-1 | . | CASSQVGHTYNEQFF | TGCGCCAGCAGCCAAGTGGGACACACCTACAATGAGCAGTTCTTC
TRBJ2-2 | TRBD2 | TRBV6-4 | once | CASSEIAGAAGELFF | TGTGCCAGCAGTGAGATAGCGGGAGCGGCCGGGGAGCTGTTTTTT
TRBJ2-3 | . | TRBV9 | . | CASSVAGAQDTQYF | TGTGCCAGCAGCGTAGCAGGGGCTCAAGATACGCAGTATTTT
TRBJ2-3 | TRBD2 | TRBV9 | few | CASSVGSGSTDTQYF | TGTGCCAGCAGCGTAGGTAGCGGGAGCACAGATACGCAGTATTTT
TRBJ2-2 | . | TRBV5-1 | . | CASMSGTLTGELFF | TGCGCCAGCATGTCCGGGACTCTCACCGGGGAGCTGTTTTTT
TRBJ2-3 | . | TRBV29-1 | . | CSVASVAPDTQYF | TGCAGCGTTGCTTCCGTGGCCCCAGATACGCAGTATTTT
TRBJ2-3 | TRBD1 | TRBV19 | once | CASSWGTAPSTDTQYF | TGTGCCAGTAGTTGGGGGACAGCTCCTAGCACAGATACGCAGTATTTT
TRBJ1-2 | TRBD1 | TRBV19 | . | CASSITNRGNGYTF | TGTGCCAGTAGTATAACCAACAGGGGGAATGGCTACACCTTC
TRBJ1-2 | TRBD1 | TRBV30 | . | CAWSGQGSEGYTF | TGTGCCTGGAGTGGACAGGGGTCGGAAGGCTACACCTTC
TRBJ1-2 | TRBD1 | TRBV2 | . | CASSEAGTAANYGYTF | TGTGCCAGCAGTGAAGCTGGGACAGCTGCTAACTATGGCTACACCTTC
TRBJ2-5 | TRBD2 | TRBV29-1 | . | CSVEGVAGDRETQYF | TGCAGCGTTGAAGGAGTAGCGGGAGACAGAGAGACCCAGTACTTC
TRBJ2-7 | . | TRBV7-9 | few | CASSSHGAGGQAPRSEQYF | TGTGCCAGCAGCTCGCACGGGGCAGGGGGGCAGGCGCCCCGGTCCGAGCAGTACTTC
TRBJ1-1 | . | TRBV5-6 | few | CASRSGTAPPEAFF | TGTGCCAGCCGTTCGGGGACTGCACCCCCTGAAGCTTTCTTT
TRBJ1-5 | TRBD1 | TRBV7-9 | once | CASSVEQGVGQPQHF | TGTGCCAGCAGCGTAGAACAGGGGGTTGGTCAGCCCCAGCATTTT
TRBJ2-7 | . | TRBV5-1 | few | CASSLGQSYEQYF | TGCGCCAGCAGCTTGGGGCAATCCTACGAGCAGTACTTC
TRBJ2-2 | TRBD2 | TRBV30 | . | CAWSVTRTSGSNTGELFF | TGTGCCTGGAGTGTAACCAGGACTAGCGGTTCGAACACCGGGGAGCTGTTTTTT
TRBJ2-5 | . | TRBV4-1 | . | CASSQDVRVPQYF | TGCGCCAGCAGCCAAGATGTCCGGGTTCCCCAGTACTTC
TRBJ1-1 | . | TRBV10-3 | . | CAIKDRTLNTEAFF | TGTGCCATCAAGGACAGAACCTTAAACACTGAAGCTTTCTTT
TRBJ2-3 | TRBD2 | TRBV12-5 | . | CASGFDGRRGDTQYF | TGTGCTAGTGGTTTTGACGGGAGGCGGGGAGATACGCAGTATTTT
TRBJ1-2 | . | TRBV5-8 | . | CASSLTEINYGYTF | TGTGCCAGCAGCTTGACAGAGATTAACTATGGCTACACCTTC
TRBJ1-2 | TRBD1 | TRBV11-2 | . | CASGRIPRTGNYGYTF | TGTGCCAGCGGCCGAATCCCAAGGACAGGGAACTATGGCTACACCTTC